The 4 T cell receptor beta chains below were found in one sample sequenced in a study of neurological immune-mediated disorders. TCRdb ran MiXCR on the 5' RACE reads and lists one entry per CDR3 protein. The sample has 95,000 or so distinct CDR3 sequences, 3% to 4.5% seen once. The sequencing input was PBMCs. The receptors were sampled from a woman aged 18-29 years with multiple sclerosis.

This clonotype has at least ten counts. V usage is TRBV7-9 and J usage is TRBJ2-3; D ambiguous. The CDR3 length is 15 residues. V gave up 3 bases and J gave up 1 base, with 11 bases separating them. The V gene's germline CDR1 is SEHNR and CDR2 FQNEAQ (reference sequence). The CDR3 nucleotides are TGTGCCAGCAGCTTCTTCATTTGGGGCACAGATACGCAGTATTTT. The encoded protein is CASSFFIWGTDTQYF.

This clonotype was counted ten times or more. The CDR3 region is CASSSGTSSYNEQFF. For the CDR3, the DNA is TGTGCCAGCAGTTCCGGGACGAGCTCCTACAATGAGCAGTTCTTC. The chain recombines TRBV27 with TRBJ2-1; D possibly uses TRBD1 or TRBD2 (5 bases each). From germline, CDR1 is MNHEY and CDR2 SMNVEV (reference sequence). The length of the CDR3 is 15 residues. V gave up 4 bases and J gave up 0 bases, with 10 bases separating them.

Many counts were recorded for this clonotype. The germline gene is not matched at one end of the junction; a read error may be the cause. The gene calls are TRBV20-1 and TRBJ2-3, with no clear D. The V gene's germline CDR1 is DFQATT and CDR2 SNEGSKA (reference sequence). This CDR3 is 15 amino acids long. The CDR3 loop reads CSAREARAVTDTQYF. CDR3 in DNA: TGCAGTGCTCGAGAAGCTCGGGCTGTCACAGATACGCAGTATTTT.

This clonotype was seen many times. The CDR3 DNA reads as TGTGCCAGCGAGCGAGGAGCGAACACCGGGGAGCTGTTTTTT. Translating it yields CASERGANTGELFF. The chain recombines TRBV6-5 with TRBJ2-2; no clear D. The CDR3 length is 14 residues. Germline CDR1 reads MNHEY; CDR2 reads SVGAGI. The V gene lost 8 bases and the J gene lost 0 bases, with 10 bases spanning the gap.